Listed here is a single TCR beta chain. No antigen is known for it. Generated by immunoSEQ multiplex PCR, the TCRdb table keeps only in-frame clones and is missing some. This sample has around 980,000 clones; approximately 80% occur once, and the top ten carry roughly 0.61%. The V segment lost 5 bases and the J segment 3 bases; nucleotides outside the gene matches: 10. CDR3 size: 16 residues. CDR1 MDHEN and CDR2 SYDVKM come from the germline V gene. This specimen belongs to a study of shared clonotypes between healthy human individuals. Study-wide findings and caveats: Memory subsets generally showed smaller estimated richness than naive subsets did.

The V gene is TRBV28, the J gene TRBJ2-7, with 10 bases fitting TRBD2. Sequencing input: memory CD4+ T cells from PBMCs. The sample's subset: CD45RA-negative fraction. The sequence was obtained from a man younger than 30 in good health. Some clones in this sample may be carry-over from other donors' samples. This chain's CDR3 is CASSRPRAGGDYEQYF. CDR3 coding DNA: TGTGCCAGCAGTCGCCCCCGAGCGGGAGGGGACTACGAGCAGTACTTC.